A selection of T cell receptor beta chains follows, all from one sample in a study of naive and memory T cell subsets. A single record per CDR3 protein comes from TCRdb applying MiXCR to the UMI-ligation and nested PCR reads. The sample has some 110,000 distinct CDR3 sequences, more than 14% seen once. Sequenced input: naive CD8+ T cells from blood. The origin of the receptors is a human donor in good health. The CDR3 runs from the conserved cysteine through the conserved F or W. A D gene is named only where the DNA matches it firmly. The listing skips clone size in some rows; elsewhere it reads once, few, many or a size class.

>TRBV28|TRBJ1-1|TRBD1|.
CASTADRVGGEAFF
TGTGCCAGCACCGCAGACAGGGTCGGGGGTGAAGCTTTCTTT
>TRBV15|TRBJ2-7|.|few
CATSRAKGEAYEQYF
TGTGCCACCAGCAGAGCGAAGGGGGAGGCCTACGAGCAGTACTTC
>TRBV28|TRBJ2-5|TRBD1|few
CASSFTSTTGGETQYF
TGTGCCAGCAGTTTCACCTCGACGACAGGGGGAGAGACCCAGTACTTC
>TRBV12-3/TRBV12-4|TRBJ2-1|.|many
CASSFSGFSSYNEQFF
TGTGCCAGCAGTTTCTCGGGGTTTTCCTCCTACAATGAGCAGTTCTTC
>TRBV4-3|TRBJ2-7|.|.
CASSQGAGFSYEQYF
TGCGCCAGCAGCCAAGGGGCAGGGTTCTCCTACGAGCAGTACTTC
>TRBV2|TRBJ2-1|.|.
CASNGFTGAETNEQFF
TGTGCCAGCAACGGGTTTACGGGGGCGGAAACCAATGAGCAGTTCTTC
>TRBV7-9|TRBJ1-2|TRBD1|.
CASSLGPGQGFYGYTF
TGTGCCAGCAGCTTAGGACCGGGACAGGGCTTCTATGGCTACACCTTC
>TRBV7-9|TRBJ2-3|.|few
CASSSSLPGDLQSTDTQYF
TGTGCCAGCAGCTCATCACTCCCGGGAGACCTTCAGAGCACAGATACGCAGTATTTT
>TRBV29-1|TRBJ1-1|.|few
CSVVRNTEAFF
TGCAGCGTTGTGAGGAACACTGAAGCTTTCTTT
>TRBV4-3|TRBJ2-7|.|.
CASSQVPPTQGMGEQYF
TGCGCCAGCAGCCAAGTCCCACCTACACAGGGAATGGGGGAGCAGTACTTC
>TRBV29-1|TRBJ2-1|.|.
CSAHGGTPYNEQFF
TGCAGCGCTCACGGGGGGACACCATACAATGAGCAGTTCTTC
>TRBV27|TRBJ2-3|TRBD2|.
CASSLVGLAASTDTQYF
TGTGCCAGCAGTTTGGTGGGACTAGCGGCTAGCACAGATACGCAGTATTTT
>TRBV20-1|TRBJ2-3|.|.
CSARDWMNTQYF
TGCAGTGCTAGAGATTGGATGAATACGCAGTATTTT
>TRBV3-1|TRBJ2-7|TRBD2|.
CASSQLAGAGYEQYF
TGTGCCAGCAGCCAGTTAGCGGGAGCTGGGTACGAGCAGTACTTC